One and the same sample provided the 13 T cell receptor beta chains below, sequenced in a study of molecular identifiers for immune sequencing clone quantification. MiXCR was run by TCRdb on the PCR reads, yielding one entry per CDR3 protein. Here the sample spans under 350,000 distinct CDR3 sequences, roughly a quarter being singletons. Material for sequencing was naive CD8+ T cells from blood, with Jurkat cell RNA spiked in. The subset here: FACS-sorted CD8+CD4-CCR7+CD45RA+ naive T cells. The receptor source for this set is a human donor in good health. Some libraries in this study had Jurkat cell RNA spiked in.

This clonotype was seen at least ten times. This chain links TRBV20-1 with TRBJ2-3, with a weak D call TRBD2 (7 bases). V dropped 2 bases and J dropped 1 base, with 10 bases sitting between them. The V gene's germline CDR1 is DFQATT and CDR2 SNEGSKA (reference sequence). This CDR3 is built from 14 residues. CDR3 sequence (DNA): TGCAGTGCTAGAAGGGGGGGTGGCACAGATACGCAGTATTTT. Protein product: CSARRGGGTDTQYF.

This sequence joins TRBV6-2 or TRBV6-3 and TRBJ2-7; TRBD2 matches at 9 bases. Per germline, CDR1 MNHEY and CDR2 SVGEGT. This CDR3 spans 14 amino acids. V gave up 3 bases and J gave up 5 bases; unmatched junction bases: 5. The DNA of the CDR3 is TGTGCCAGCAGTTATGGTGGCGGGAGGGACGAGCAGTACTTC. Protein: CASSYGGGRDEQYF.

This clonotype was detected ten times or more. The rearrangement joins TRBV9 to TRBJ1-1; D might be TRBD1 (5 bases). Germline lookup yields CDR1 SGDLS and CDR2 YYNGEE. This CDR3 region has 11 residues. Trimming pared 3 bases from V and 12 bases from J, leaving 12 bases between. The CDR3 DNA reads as TGTGCCAGCAGCGCGGGGGACGAATCTTTCTTT. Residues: CASSAGDESFF.

CDR3 sequence (DNA): TGTGCCAGCAGACCTTCAGGACAGGGGGTTTTCAATGGCTACACCTTC. Protein product: CASRPSGQGVFNGYTF. This chain uses TRBV6-5 with TRBJ1-2; 10 nucleotides agree with TRBD1. Germline V gene lookup returns CDR1 MNHEY and CDR2 SVGAGI. CDR3 length: 16 residues. V lost 6 bases to trimming and J lost 6 bases; unmatched junction nucleotides: 13.

The DNA for the CDR3 is TGTGCCAGCAGTTTCACTAGCTTGGGCACAGATACGCAGTATTTT. Amino acids: CASSFTSLGTDTQYF. This sequence joins TRBV27 and TRBJ2-3, with TRBD2 as a possible D gene (6 bases). Trimming took off 3 bases at V and 1 base at J, with 11 bases between the two ends. CDR3 length: 15 residues. The germline gives CDR1 MNHEY, CDR2 SMNVEV (reference sequence).

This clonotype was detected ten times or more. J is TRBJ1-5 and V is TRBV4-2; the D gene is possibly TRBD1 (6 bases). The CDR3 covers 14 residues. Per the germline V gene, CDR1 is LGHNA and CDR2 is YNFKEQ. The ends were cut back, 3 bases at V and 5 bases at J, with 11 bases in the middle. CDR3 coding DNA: TGTGCCAGCAGCCAGGGGGCCCCGGATCAGCCCCAGCATTTT. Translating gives CASSQGAPDQPQHF.

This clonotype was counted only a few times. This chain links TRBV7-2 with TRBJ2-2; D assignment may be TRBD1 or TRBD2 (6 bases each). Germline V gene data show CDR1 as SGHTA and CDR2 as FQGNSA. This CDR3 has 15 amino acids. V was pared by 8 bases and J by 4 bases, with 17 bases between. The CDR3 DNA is TGTGCCAGCCGCCCCGGGGGCGCGGGCACCGGGGAGCTGTTTTTT. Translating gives CASRPGGAGTGELFF. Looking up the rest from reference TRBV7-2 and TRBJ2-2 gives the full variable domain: GAGVSQSPSNKVTEKGKDVELRCDPISGHTALYWYRQSLGQGLEFLIYFQGNSAPDKSGLPSDRFSAERTGGSVSTLTIQRTQQEDSAVYLCASRPGGAGTGELFFGEGSRLTVL.

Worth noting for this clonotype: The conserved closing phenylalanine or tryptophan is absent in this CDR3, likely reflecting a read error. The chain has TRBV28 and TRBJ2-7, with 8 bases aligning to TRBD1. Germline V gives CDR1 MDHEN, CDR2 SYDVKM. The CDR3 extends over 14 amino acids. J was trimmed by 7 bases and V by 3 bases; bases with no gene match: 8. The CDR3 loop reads CASSFYQGAREQYY. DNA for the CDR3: TGTGCCAGCAGTTTTTATCAGGGGGCTCGGGAGCAGTACTAC.

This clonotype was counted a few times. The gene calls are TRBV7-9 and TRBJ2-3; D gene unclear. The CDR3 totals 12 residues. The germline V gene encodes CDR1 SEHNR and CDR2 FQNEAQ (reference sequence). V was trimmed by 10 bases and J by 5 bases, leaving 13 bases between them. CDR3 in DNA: TGTGCCAACAGAGGTCCTGAAGATACGCAGTATTTT. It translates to CANRGPEDTQYF. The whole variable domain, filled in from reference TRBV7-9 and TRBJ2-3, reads DTGVSQNPRHKITKRGQNVTFRCDPISEHNRLYWYRQTLGQGPEFLTYFQNEAQLEKSRLLSDRFSAERPKGSFSTLEIQRTEQGDSAMYLCANRGPEDTQYFGPGTRLTVL.

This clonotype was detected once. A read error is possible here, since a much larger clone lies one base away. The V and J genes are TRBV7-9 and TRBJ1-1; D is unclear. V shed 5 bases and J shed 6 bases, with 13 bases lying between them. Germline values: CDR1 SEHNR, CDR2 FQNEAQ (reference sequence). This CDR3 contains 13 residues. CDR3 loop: CASSPALIAEAFF. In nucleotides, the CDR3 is TGTGCCAGCAGCCCGGCCCTTATCGCTGAAGCTTTCTTT.

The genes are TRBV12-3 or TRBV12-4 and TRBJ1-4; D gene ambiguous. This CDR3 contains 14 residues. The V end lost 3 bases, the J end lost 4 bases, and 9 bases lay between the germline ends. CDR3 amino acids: CASSFARLNEKLFF. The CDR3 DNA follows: TGTGCCAGCAGTTTCGCCAGACTTAATGAAAAACTGTTTTTT.

CDR3 DNA sequence: TGTGCCAGCAAACTAGCGGGGGGGTCAGATACGCAGTATTTT. It is translated as CASKLAGGSDTQYF. The chain combines TRBV6-2 or TRBV6-3 with TRBJ2-3; TRBD2 aligns across 13 bases. After removal of 7 bases from V and 4 bases from J, the junction contained 2 bases not matched to a gene. Germline V gene sequence: CDR1 MNHEY, CDR2 SVGEGT. The CDR3 spans 14 residues.

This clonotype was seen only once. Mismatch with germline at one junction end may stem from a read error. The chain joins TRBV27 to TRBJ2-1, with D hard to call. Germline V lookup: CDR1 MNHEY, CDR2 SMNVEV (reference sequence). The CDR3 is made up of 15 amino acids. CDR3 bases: TGTGCCAGCAGTTACCGACGGAGCTCCTACAATAAGCAGTTCTTC. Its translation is CASSYRRSSYNKQFF.